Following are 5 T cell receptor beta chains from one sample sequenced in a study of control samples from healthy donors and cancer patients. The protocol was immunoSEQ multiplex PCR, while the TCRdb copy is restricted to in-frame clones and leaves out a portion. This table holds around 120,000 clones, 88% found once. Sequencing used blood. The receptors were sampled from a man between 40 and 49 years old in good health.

CDR3 region: CASGSPGSGANVLTF. CDR3 coding DNA: TGTGCTAGTGGTTCCCCTGGGTCTGGGGCCAACGTCCTGACTTTC. The chain joins TRBV12-5 to TRBJ2-6; D is undetermined. The CDR3 length is 15 residues. Between the trimmed V and J ends, which lost 4 bases and 1 base, there was a span of 8 bases. CDR1 is LGHNT and CDR2 is FRNRAP in the germline V gene.

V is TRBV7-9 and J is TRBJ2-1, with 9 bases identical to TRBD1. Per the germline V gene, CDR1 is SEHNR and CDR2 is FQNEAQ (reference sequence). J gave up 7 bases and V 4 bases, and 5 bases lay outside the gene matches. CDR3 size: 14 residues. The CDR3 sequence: CASSSDRGLNEQFF. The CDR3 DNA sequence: TGTGCCAGCAGCTCGGACAGGGGTCTAAATGAGCAGTTCTTC.

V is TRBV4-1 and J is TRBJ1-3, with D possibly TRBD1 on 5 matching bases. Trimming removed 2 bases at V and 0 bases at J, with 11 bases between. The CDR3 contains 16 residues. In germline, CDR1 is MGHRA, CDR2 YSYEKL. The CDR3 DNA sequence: TGCGCCAGCAGCCAAACGCGGACACGCTCTGGAAACACCATATATTTT. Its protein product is CASSQTRTRSGNTIYF.

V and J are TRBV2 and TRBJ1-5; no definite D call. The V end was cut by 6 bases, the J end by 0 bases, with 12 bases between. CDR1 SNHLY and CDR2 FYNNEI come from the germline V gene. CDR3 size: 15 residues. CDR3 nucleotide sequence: TGTGCCAGCAGGCCCGACGGACTTAGCAATCAGCCCCAGCATTTT. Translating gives CASRPDGLSNQPQHF.

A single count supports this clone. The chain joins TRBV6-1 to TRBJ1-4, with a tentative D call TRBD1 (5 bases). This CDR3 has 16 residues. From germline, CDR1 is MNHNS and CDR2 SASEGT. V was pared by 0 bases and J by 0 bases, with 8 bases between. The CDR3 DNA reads TGTGCCAGCAGTGAAGCCGGGACGACAACTAATGAAAAACTGTTTTTT. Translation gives CASSEAGTTTNEKLFF.